These 18 T cell receptor beta chains were sequenced from one sample in a study of post-analysis software for immune sequencing data. The study's findings and limits: Included in a set of roughly five TRBV segments more frequent in patients than controls were TRBV5-6, TRBV5-1 and TRBV20-1.

Unique molecular identifiers featured in each of the TCR beta cDNA libraries. TCRdb independently ran MiXCR on the PCR reads; one entry per CDR3 protein. This repertoire shows fewer than 850,000 distinct CDR3 sequences, roughly 27% found once; its top ten account for around 0.56%. The antigens these receptors bind are not known. Material: blood. The receptors come from a girl between 10 and 17 years old with multiple sclerosis.

This sequence joins TRBV6-1 and TRBJ1-4; D gene uncertain. This CDR3 spans 15 amino acids. Germline V gene sequence: CDR1 MNHNS, CDR2 SASEGT. V was cut by 4 bases and J by 1 base, with 10 bases left in between. As DNA, the CDR3 is TGTGCCAGCAGTGCGGAATTTGAAACTAATGAAAAACTGTTTTTT. Its translation is CASSAEFETNEKLFF.

The CDR3 DNA reads TGCGCCAGCAGCTTGGTTCAGGGGAAATTCGTTGAAGCTTTCTTT. This sequence encodes CASSLVQGKFVEAFF. The chain links TRBV5-1 to TRBJ1-1, with a tentative D call TRBD1 (6 bases). Germline V gene lookup returns CDR1 SGHRS and CDR2 YFSETQ. The CDR3 covers 15 residues. V was clipped by 0 bases and J by 7 bases, with 16 bases between them.

V gene TRBV7-2 combines with J gene TRBJ2-7; 13 bases fit TRBD2. This CDR3 contains 16 residues. CDR1 and CDR2 from the germline V gene are SGHTA and FQGNSA. After removal of 3 bases from V and 2 bases from J, the junction contained 4 bases not matched to a gene. In DNA form, the CDR3 reads TGTGCCAGCAGCTTCGATGGGACTAGCGGGACCTACGAGCAGTACTTC. Translated, it gives CASSFDGTSGTYEQYF.

This clonotype was detected only a few times. V gene TRBV24-1 combines with J gene TRBJ1-1, with D unclear. Germline V gene data show CDR1 as KGHDR and CDR2 as SFDVKD. Trimming stripped 5 bases from V and 7 bases from J, with 10 bases between. This CDR3 has 12 amino acids. The CDR3 protein is CATSGGLGEAFF. DNA of the CDR3: TGTGCCACCAGTGGTGGGCTTGGTGAAGCTTTCTTT.

Many counts were recorded for this clonotype. The chain carries TRBV9 and TRBJ2-3, with D perhaps matching TRBD1 (5 bases). Trimming took 3 bases from V and 2 from J, leaving 13 bases between them. The CDR3 loop spans 15 amino acids. Germline-derived CDR1 and CDR2 are SGDLS and YYNGEE. DNA for the CDR3: TGTGCCAGCAGCGCAACAGGTACCTACACAGATACGCAGTATTTT. Translated: CASSATGTYTDTQYF.

Points on this clonotype: The junction departs from the called germline gene at one end, perhaps through a read error. The chain recombines TRBV12-3 or TRBV12-4 with TRBJ1-2; unclear D gene. This CDR3 is 13 amino acids long. CDR3 sequence (DNA): TGTGCCAGCAGTTTTAGGTCGGGGTATGGCCACACCTTC. Translated, it gives CASSFRSGYGHTF.

J is TRBJ2-5 and V is TRBV7-9; D remains unclear. V was cut by 4 bases and J by 5 bases, with 14 bases left in between. The CDR3 is 14 amino acids. Per germline, CDR1 SEHNR and CDR2 FQNEAQ (reference sequence). The CDR3 nucleotides are TGTGCCAGCAGCTCCATCGGGCCTAAGGAGACCCAGTACTTC. Its protein is CASSSIGPKETQYF.

CDR3 region: CASSPARLAGYNEQFF. The CDR3 DNA reads as TGTGCCAGCAGCCCAGCACGGCTAGCGGGGTACAATGAGCAGTTCTTC. The chain employs TRBV7-9 and TRBJ2-1; the match to TRBD2 covers 9 bases. The CDR3 covers 16 residues. The V and J ends lost 5 bases and 4 bases, in that order; junction bases with no gene match: 9. In germline, CDR1 is SEHNR, CDR2 FQNEAQ (reference sequence).

This sequence joins TRBV28 and TRBJ1-1; D gene ambiguous. V was pared by 3 bases and J by 0 bases, with 5 bases between. The CDR3 has 13 amino acids. In germline, CDR1 is MDHEN, CDR2 SYDVKM. The CDR3, as DNA: TGTGCCAGCAGTTTTCAGGTGAACACTGAAGCTTTCTTT. It translates to CASSFQVNTEAFF.

This chain uses TRBV27 with TRBJ1-1; TRBD1 might be the D (5 bases). The CDR3 runs to 15 residues. Germline lookup yields CDR1 MNHEY and CDR2 SMNVEV (reference sequence). Between the trimmed V and J ends, which lost 4 bases and 5 bases, there was a span of 17 bases. This CDR3 is CASSSLGRVGTEAFF. CDR3 coding DNA: TGTGCCAGCAGTTCCCTCGGCAGGGTGGGTACTGAAGCTTTCTTT.

The rearrangement joins TRBV7-2 to TRBJ2-5; 7 bases map to TRBD1. The V gene's germline CDR1 is SGHTA and CDR2 FQGNSA. The CDR3 loop spans 17 amino acids. J gave up 11 bases and V 5 bases, and 23 bases lay outside the gene matches. The CDR3 DNA reads as TGTGCCAGCAGCCCTAGAGGAAAGACAGGGCCGGACAATGAGCAGTACTTC. It codes for CASSPRGKTGPDNEQYF.

This clonotype was observed many times. V is TRBV10-2 and J is TRBJ2-5; weak D call: TRBD1 (5 bases). There are 16 residues in the CDR3. Germline V gives CDR1 WSHSY, CDR2 SAAADI. Trimming removed 10 bases from V and 7 bases from J, with 28 bases in between. This CDR3 reads CATGHSLTRPVATQYF. CDR3 nucleotide sequence: TGCGCCACCGGACATTCGTTGACGAGACCCGTCGCGACCCAGTACTTC.

This clonotype was observed once. This chain links TRBV6-5 with TRBJ2-7; the match to TRBD2 covers 10 bases. The end of the DNA fits TRBJ2-5 better, so the J call may be wrong. Germline V lookup: CDR1 MNHEY, CDR2 SVGAGI. The length of the CDR3 is 16 residues. CDR3 loop: CASSYAGLAEQETQYF. CDR3 sequence (DNA): TGTGCCAGCAGTTACGCCGGACTAGCGGAACAAGAGACCCAGTACTTC.

This clonotype appeared a single time. This chain joins TRBV16 and TRBJ2-4, with D perhaps TRBD1 or TRBD2 (5 bases each). The CDR3 has 15 residues. Trimming stripped 2 bases from V and 3 bases from J, with 11 bases between. Germline V CDR1 and CDR2: KGHSY, FQNENV. CDR3 loop: CASSQISDSKNIQYF. The CDR3 coding sequence is TGTGCCAGCAGCCAAATTAGCGACAGCAAAAACATTCAGTACTTC.

The genes are TRBV4-1 and TRBJ1-2; D is perhaps TRBD1 (6 bases). In germline, CDR1 is MGHRA, CDR2 YSYEKL. V was shortened by 5 bases and J by 3 bases, with 19 bases between the two germline ends. The CDR3 contains 16 residues. The CDR3 reads CASSLSGVGADYGYTF. The CDR3 DNA reads as TGCGCCAGCAGCTTGTCAGGGGTCGGGGCGGACTATGGCTACACCTTC.

The chain employs TRBV20-1 and TRBJ2-1; 11 bases are a match to TRBD2. Germline V gene lookup returns CDR1 DFQATT and CDR2 SNEGSKA (reference sequence). CDR3 size: 14 residues. The DNA of the CDR3 is TGCAGCTTGCCCCAGACTAGCGGGGCTCAAGGGCAGTTCTTC. Its protein is CSLPQTSGAQGQFF.

This clonotype was picked up a small number of times. The V gene is TRBV6-2 or TRBV6-3, the J gene TRBJ2-6; D perhaps matches TRBD1 (5 bases). CDR1 is MNHEY and CDR2 is SVGEGT in the germline V gene. The CDR3 runs to 15 residues. The V end was cut by 4 bases, the J end by 4 bases, with 11 bases between. For the CDR3, the DNA is TGTGCCAGCAGTTTACCAGGGCTCGGGGCCAACGTCCTGACTTTC. Translation gives CASSLPGLGANVLTF.

This clonotype turned up a few times. This sequence joins TRBV7-9 and TRBJ1-2; D ambiguous. CDR3 length: 14 amino acids. Looked up from germline, CDR1 is SEHNR and CDR2 is FQNEAQ (reference sequence). Trimming shortened V by 1 base and J by 2 bases, and 8 bases separated the two germline ends. CDR3 coding DNA: TGTGCCAGCAGCTTAGTAGGCGGAAACTATGGCTACACCTTC. This gives the protein CASSLVGGNYGYTF. The full variable domain, in which reference TRBV7-9 and TRBJ1-2 provide the parts outside the CDR3, is DTGVSQNPRHKITKRGQNVTFRCDPISEHNRLYWYRQTLGQGPEFLTYFQNEAQLEKSRLLSDRFSAERPKGSFSTLEIQRTEQGDSAMYLCASSLVGGNYGYTFGSGTRLTVV.